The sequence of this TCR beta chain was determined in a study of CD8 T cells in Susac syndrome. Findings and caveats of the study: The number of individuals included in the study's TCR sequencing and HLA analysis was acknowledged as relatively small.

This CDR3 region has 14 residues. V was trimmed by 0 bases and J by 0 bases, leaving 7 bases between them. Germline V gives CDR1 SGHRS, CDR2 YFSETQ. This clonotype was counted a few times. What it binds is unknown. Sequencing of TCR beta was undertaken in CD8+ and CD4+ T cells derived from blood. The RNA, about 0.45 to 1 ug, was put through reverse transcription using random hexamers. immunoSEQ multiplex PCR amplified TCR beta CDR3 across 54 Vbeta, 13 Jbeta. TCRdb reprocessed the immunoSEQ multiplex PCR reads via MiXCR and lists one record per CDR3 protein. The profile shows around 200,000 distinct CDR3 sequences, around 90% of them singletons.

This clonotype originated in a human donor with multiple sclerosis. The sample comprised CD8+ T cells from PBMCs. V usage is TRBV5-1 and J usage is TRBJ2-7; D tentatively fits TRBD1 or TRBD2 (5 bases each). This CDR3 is CASSLAGTSYEQYF. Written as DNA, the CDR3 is TGCGCCAGCAGCTTGGCAGGGACCTCCTACGAGCAGTACTTC.